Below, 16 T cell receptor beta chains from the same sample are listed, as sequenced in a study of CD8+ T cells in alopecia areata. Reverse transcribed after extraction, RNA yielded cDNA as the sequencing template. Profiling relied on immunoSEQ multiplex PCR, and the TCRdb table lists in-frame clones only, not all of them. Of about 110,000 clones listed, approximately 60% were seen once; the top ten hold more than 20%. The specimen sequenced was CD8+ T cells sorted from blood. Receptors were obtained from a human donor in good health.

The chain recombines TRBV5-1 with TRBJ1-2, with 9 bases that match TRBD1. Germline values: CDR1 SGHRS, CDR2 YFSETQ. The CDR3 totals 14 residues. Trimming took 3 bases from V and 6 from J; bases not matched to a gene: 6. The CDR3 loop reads CASSYGQGINGYTF. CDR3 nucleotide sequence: TGCGCCAGCAGCTATGGACAGGGGATAAATGGCTACACCTTC.

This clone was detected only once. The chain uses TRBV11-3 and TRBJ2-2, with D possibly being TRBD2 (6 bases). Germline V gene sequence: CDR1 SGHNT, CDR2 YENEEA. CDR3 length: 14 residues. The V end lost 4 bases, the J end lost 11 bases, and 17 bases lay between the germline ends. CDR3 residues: CASSSYSGTQELFF. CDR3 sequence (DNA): TGTGCCAGCAGCTCCTATTCCGGGACTCAAGAGCTGTTTTTT. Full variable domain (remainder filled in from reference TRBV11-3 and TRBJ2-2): EAGVVQSPRYKIIEKKQPVAFWCNPISGHNTLYWYLQNLGQGPELLIRYENEEAVDDSQLPKDRFSAERLKGVDSTLKIQPAELGDSAVYLCASSSYSGTQELFFGEGSRLTVL.

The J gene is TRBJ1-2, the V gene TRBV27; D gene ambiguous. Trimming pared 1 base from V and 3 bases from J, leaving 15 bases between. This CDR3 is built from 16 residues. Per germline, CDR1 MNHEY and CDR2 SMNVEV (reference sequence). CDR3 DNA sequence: TGTGCCAGCAGTTTATTTGGTCCGGCCAGCCACTATGGCTACACCTTC. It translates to CASSLFGPASHYGYTF.

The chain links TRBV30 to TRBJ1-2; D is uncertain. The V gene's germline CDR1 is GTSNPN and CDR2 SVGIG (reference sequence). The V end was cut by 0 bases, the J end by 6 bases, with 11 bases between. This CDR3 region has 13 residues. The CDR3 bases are TGTGCCTGGAGTGTACTAGGGTGGGATGGCTACACCTTC. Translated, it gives CAWSVLGWDGYTF.

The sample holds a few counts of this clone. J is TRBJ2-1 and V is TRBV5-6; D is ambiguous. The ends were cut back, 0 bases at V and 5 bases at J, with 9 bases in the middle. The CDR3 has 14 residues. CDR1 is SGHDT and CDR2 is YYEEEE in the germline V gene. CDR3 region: CASSLASLNNEQFF. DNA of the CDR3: TGTGCCAGCAGCTTGGCCAGCCTAAACAATGAGCAGTTCTTC. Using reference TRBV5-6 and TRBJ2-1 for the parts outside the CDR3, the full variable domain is DAGVTQSPTHLIKTRGQQVTLRCSPKSGHDTVSWYQQALGQGPQFIFQYYEEEERQRGNFPDRFSGHQFPNYSSELNVNALLLGDSALYLCASSLASLNNEQFFGPGTRLTVL.

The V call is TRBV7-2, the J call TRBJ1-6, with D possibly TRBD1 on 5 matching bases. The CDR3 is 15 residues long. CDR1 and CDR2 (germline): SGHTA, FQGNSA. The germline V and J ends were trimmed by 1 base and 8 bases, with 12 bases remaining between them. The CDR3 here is CASSLVAGSHSPLHF. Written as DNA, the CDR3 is TGTGCCAGCAGCTTAGTCGCAGGGTCACATTCACCCCTCCACTTT.

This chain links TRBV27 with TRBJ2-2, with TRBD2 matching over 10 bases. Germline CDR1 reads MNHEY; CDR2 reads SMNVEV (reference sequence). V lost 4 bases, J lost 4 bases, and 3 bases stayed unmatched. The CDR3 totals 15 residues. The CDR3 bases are TGTGCCAGCAGTTGGACTAGCGGAGCCACCGGGGAGCTGTTTTTT. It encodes CASSWTSGATGELFF.

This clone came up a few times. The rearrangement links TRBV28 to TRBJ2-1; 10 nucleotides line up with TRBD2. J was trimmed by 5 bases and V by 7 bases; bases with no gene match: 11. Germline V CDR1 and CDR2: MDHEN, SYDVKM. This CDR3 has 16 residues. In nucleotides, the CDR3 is TGTGCCAGCAAGCCTCTAGCGGGGGAGGGAAACAATGAGCAGTTCTTC. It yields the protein CASKPLAGEGNNEQFF.

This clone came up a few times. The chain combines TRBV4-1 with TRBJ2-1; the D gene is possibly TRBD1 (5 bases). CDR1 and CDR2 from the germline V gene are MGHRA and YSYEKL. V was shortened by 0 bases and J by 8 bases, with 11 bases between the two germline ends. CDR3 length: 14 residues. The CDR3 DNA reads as TGCGCCAGCAGCCAAGACTGGGGCCGCGATGAGCAGTTCTTC. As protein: CASSQDWGRDEQFF.

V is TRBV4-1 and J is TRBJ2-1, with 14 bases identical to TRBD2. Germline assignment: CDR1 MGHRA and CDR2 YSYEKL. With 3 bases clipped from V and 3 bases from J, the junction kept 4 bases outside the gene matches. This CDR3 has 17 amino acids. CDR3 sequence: CASSQTSGGAYYNEQFF. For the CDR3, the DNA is TGCGCCAGCAGCCAGACTAGCGGGGGGGCATACTACAATGAGCAGTTCTTC.

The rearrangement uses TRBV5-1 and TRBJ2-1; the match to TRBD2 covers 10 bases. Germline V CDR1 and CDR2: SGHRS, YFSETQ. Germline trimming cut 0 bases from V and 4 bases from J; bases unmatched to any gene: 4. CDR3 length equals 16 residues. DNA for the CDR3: TGCGCCAGCAGCTTGGAATTAGCGGGGGGTTACAATGAGCAGTTCTTC. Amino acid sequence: CASSLELAGGYNEQFF.

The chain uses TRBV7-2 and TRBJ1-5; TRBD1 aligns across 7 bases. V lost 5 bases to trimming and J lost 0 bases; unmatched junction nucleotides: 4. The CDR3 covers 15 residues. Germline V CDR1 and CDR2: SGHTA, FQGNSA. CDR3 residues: CASSPTGYSNQPQHF. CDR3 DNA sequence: TGTGCCAGCAGCCCGACAGGGTATAGCAATCAGCCCCAGCATTTT.

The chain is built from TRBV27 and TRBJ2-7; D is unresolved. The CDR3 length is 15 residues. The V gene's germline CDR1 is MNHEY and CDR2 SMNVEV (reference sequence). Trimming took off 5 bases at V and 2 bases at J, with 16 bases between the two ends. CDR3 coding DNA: TGTGCCAGCAGTCCTATAAACATGTTTGCCTACGAGCAGTACTTC. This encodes CASSPINMFAYEQYF.

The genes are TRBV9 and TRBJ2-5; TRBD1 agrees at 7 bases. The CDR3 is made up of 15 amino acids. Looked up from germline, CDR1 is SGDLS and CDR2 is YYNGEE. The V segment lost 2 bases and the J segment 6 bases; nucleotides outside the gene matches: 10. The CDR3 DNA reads TGTGCCAGCAGCGTGGACGACAGGGATCAGAAGACCCAGTACTTC. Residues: CASSVDDRDQKTQYF.

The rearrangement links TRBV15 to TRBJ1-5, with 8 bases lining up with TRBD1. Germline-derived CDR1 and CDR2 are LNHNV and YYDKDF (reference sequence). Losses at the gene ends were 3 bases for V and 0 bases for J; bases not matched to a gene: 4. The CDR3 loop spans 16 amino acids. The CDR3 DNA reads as TGTGCCACCAGCAGCCAGGGACAGGATAGCAATCAGCCCCAGCATTTT. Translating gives CATSSQGQDSNQPQHF.

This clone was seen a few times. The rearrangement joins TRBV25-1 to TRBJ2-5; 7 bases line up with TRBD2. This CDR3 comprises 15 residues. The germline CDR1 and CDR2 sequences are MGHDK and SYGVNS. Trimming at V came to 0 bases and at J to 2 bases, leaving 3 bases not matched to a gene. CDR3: CASSEYQRGQETQYF. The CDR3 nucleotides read TGTGCCAGCAGTGAATACCAGCGGGGTCAAGAGACCCAGTACTTC.